This T cell receptor beta chain came from a study of shared clonotypes between healthy human individuals. Study results and limitations: Rarefaction showed that sequencing of sorted subsets was incomplete (despite large depth).

V was trimmed by 1 base and J by 1 base, leaving 8 bases between them. Looked up from germline, CDR1 is SGHRS and CDR2 is YFSETQ. CDR3 length equals 14 residues. Profiled with immunoSEQ multiplex PCR; TCRdb holds only in-frame clones, not every one. The table includes over a million clones, roughly 74% detected once. Turning to this clone: Its antigen is not known.

The material sequenced was memory CD4+ T cells from PBMCs. The subset denotes: CD45RA-negative fraction. This chain links TRBV5-1 with TRBJ1-1; D gene unclear. The TCR originated in a man aged 18 to 35 in good health. Some clones in this sample may be carry-over from other donors' samples. CDR3 nucleotide sequence: TGCGCCAGCAGCTTGTTCAAGGGGAACACTGAAGCTTTCTTT. As protein: CASSLFKGNTEAFF. Looking up the rest from reference TRBV5-1 and TRBJ1-1 gives the full variable domain: KAGVTQTPRYLIKTRGQQVTLSCSPISGHRSVSWYQQTPGQGLQFLFEYFSETQRNKGNFPGRFSGRQFSNSRSEMNVSTLELGDSALYLCASSLFKGNTEAFFGQGTRLTVV.